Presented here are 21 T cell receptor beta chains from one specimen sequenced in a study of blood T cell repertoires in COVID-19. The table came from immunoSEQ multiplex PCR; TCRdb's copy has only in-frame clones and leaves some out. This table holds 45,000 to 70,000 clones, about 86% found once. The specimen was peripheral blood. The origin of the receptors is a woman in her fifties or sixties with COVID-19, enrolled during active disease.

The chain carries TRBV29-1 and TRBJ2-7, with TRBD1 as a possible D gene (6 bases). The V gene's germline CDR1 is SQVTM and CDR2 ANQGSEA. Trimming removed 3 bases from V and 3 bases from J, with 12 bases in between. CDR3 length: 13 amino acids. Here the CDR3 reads CSVEFAGVYEQYF. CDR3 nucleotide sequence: TGCAGCGTTGAGTTTGCAGGGGTCTACGAGCAGTACTTC.

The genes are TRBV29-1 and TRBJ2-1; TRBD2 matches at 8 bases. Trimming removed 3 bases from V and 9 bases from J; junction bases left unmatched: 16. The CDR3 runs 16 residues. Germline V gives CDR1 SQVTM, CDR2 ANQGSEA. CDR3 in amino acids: CSVERGSSGLISEQFF. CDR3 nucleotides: TGCAGCGTTGAGAGGGGGTCTAGCGGGCTTATAAGTGAGCAGTTCTTC.

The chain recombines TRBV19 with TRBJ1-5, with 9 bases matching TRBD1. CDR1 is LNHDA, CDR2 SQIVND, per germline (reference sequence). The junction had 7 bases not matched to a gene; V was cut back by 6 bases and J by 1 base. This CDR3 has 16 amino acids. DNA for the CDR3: TGTGCCAGTAGCGAACAGGGGGCGCGGAGCAATCAGCCCCAGCATTTT. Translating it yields CASSEQGARSNQPQHF.

The CDR3 sequence: CASRYRPPGLNTEAFF. CDR3 sequence (DNA): TGTGCCAGCAGATACCGTCCGCCGGGGTTGAACACTGAAGCTTTCTTT. The chain joins TRBV28 to TRBJ1-1, with D uncertain. V was shortened by 6 bases and J by 0 bases, with 17 bases between the two germline ends. The CDR3 has 16 residues. Germline-derived CDR1 and CDR2 are MDHEN and SYDVKM.

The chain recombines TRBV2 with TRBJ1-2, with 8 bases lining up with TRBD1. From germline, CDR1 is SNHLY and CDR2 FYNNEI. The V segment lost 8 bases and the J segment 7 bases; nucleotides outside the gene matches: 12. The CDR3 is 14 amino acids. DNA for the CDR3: TGTGCCAGCCTTAAACTCAGACAGGGGTTTGGCTACACCTTC. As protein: CASLKLRQGFGYTF.

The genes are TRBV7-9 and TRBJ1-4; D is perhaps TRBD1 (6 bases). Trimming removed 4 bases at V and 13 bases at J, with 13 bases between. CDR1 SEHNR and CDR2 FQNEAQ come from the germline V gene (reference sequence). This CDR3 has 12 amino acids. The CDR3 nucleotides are TGTGCCAGCAGCTCAACGGGACAATTACTGTTTTTT. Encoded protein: CASSSTGQLLFF.

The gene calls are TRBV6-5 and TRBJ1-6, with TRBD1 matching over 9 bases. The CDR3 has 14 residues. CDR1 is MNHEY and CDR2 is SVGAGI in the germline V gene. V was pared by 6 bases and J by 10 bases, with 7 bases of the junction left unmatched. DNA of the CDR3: TGTGCCAGCAGCGGGGACAGGGCTTCATCACCCCTCCACTTT. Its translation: CASSGDRASSPLHF.

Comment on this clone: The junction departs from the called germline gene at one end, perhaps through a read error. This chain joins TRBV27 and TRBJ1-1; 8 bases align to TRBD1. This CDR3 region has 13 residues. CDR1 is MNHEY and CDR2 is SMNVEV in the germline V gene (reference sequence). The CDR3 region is CASRRQGNAEAFF. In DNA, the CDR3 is TGTGCCAGCAGGCGACAGGGGAACGCTGAAGCTTTCTTT.

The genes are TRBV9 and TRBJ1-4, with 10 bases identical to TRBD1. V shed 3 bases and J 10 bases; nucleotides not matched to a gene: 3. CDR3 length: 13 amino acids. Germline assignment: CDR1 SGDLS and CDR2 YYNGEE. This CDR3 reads CASSGQGAGKLFF. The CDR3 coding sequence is TGTGCCAGCAGCGGACAGGGGGCGGGAAAACTGTTTTTT. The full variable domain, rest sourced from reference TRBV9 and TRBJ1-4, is DSGVTQTPKHLITATGQRVTLRCSPRSGDLSVYWYQQSLDQGLQFLIQYYNGEERAKGNILERFSAQQFPDLHSELNLSSLELGDSALYFCASSGQGAGKLFFGSGTQLSVL.

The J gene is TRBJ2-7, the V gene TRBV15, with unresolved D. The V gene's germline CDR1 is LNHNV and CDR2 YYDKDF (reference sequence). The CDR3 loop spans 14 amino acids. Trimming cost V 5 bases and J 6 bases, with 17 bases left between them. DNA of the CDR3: TGTGCCACCAGCTCCCACCCCCGAGCGCGCGAGCAGTACTTC. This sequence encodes CATSSHPRAREQYF.

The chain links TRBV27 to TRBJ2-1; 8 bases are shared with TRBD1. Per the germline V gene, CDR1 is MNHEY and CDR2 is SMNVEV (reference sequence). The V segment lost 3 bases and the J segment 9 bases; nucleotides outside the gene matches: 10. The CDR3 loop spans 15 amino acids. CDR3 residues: CASSFQPSDRGEQFF. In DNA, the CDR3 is TGTGCCAGCAGTTTTCAGCCATCCGACAGGGGTGAGCAGTTCTTC.

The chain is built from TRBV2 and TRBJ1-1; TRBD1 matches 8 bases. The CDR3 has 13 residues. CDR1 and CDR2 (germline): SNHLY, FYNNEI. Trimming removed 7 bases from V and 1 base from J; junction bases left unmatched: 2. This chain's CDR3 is CASKDRENTEAFF. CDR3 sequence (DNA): TGTGCCAGCAAGGACAGGGAGAACACTGAAGCTTTCTTT.

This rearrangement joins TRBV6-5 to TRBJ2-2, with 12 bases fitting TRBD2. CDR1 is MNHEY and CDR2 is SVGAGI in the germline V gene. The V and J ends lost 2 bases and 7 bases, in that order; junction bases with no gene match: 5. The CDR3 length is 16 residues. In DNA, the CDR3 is TGTGCCAGCAGTTACCTAGCGGGAGGGCCAAACGGGGAGCTGTTTTTT. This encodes CASSYLAGGPNGELFF.

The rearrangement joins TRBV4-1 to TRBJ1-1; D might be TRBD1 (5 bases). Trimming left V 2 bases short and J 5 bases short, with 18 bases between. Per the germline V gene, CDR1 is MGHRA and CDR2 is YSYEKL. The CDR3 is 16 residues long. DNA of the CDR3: TGCGCCAGCAGCCAACCCGGCGAGGGGAGGGAAACTGAAGCTTTCTTT. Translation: CASSQPGEGRETEAFF.

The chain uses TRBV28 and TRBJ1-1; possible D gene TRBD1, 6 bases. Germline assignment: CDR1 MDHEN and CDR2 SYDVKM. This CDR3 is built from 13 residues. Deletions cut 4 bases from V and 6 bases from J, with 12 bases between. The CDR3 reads CASSSLTGSEAFF. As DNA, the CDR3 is TGTGCCAGCAGTTCATTGACAGGTTCTGAAGCTTTCTTT. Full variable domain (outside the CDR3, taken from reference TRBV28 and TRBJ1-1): DVKVTQSSRYLVKRTGEKVFLECVQDMDHENMFWYRQDPGLGLRLIYFSYDVKMKEKGDIPEGYSVSREKKERFSLILESASTNQTSMYLCASSSLTGSEAFFGQGTRLTVV.

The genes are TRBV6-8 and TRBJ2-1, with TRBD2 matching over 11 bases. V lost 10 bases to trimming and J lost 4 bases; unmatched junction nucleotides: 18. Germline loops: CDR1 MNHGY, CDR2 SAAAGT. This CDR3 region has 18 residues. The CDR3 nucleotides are TGTGCCACCCCACAGAAACCCCTTTCTAGCGGGAGGTACAATGAGCAGTTCTTC. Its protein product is CATPQKPLSSGRYNEQFF.

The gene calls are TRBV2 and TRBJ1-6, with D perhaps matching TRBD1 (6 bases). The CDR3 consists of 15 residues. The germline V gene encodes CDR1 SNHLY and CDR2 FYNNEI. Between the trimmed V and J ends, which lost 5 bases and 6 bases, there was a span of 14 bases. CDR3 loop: CASSPTGSSNSPLHF. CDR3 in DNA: TGTGCCAGCAGTCCGACAGGTTCTTCTAATTCACCCCTCCACTTT.

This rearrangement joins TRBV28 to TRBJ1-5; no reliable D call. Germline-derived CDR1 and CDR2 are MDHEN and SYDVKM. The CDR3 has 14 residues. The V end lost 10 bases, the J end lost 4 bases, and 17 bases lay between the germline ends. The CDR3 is CAITPSGSNQPQHF. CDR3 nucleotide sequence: TGTGCCATCACTCCCTCGGGGTCTAATCAGCCCCAGCATTTT. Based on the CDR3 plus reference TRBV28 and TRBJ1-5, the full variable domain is DVKVTQSSRYLVKRTGEKVFLECVQDMDHENMFWYRQDPGLGLRLIYFSYDVKMKEKGDIPEGYSVSREKKERFSLILESASTNQTSMYLCAITPSGSNQPQHFGDGTRLSIL.

The DNA of the CDR3 is TGTGCCAGCAGCCAATTGGCCAACACCGGGGAGCTGTTTTTT. Translated: CASSQLANTGELFF. The V gene is TRBV3-1 (or the pseudogene TRBV3-2), the J gene TRBJ2-2; D remains unclear. The ends were cut back, 2 bases at V and 2 bases at J, with 6 bases in the middle. Germline V gene lookup returns CDR1 LGHDT and CDR2 YNNKEL (reference sequence). The CDR3 extends over 14 amino acids.

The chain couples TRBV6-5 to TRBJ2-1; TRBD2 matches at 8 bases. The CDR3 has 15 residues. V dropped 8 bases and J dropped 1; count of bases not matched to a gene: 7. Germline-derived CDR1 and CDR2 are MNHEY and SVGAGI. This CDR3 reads CASGDPSGSYNEQFF. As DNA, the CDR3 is TGTGCCAGCGGGGACCCTAGCGGGTCCTACAATGAGCAGTTCTTC.

CDR3 amino acids: CAWGQANQPQHF. CDR3 nucleotide sequence: TGTGCCTGGGGACAGGCCAATCAGCCCCAGCATTTT. The V call is TRBV30, the J call TRBJ1-5; 7 bases are a match to TRBD1. Per the germline V gene, CDR1 is GTSNPN and CDR2 is SVGIG (reference sequence). V lost 5 bases, J lost 3 bases, and 1 base stayed unmatched. This CDR3 has 12 amino acids.